The rows below give T cell receptor beta chains drawn from one sample of a study of cytotoxic CD8 clonotypes in ibrutinib-treated CLL. Only in-frame clones appear in the TCRdb table, and some are missing; sequencing was by immunoSEQ multiplex PCR. The data hold approximately 140,000 clones, with 70% to 80% observed a single time. Source: PBMCs, taken after 12 months of ibrutinib treatment. Receptors were obtained from a human donor with chronic lymphocytic leukemia. Both conserved end residues are part of each CDR3. The D gene is left open where the match is weak. Not every row has a clone size; where given, it reads once, few, many or a size class.

d_call j_call clone_size v_call cdr3_nt cdr3_aa
TRBD2 TRBJ2-5 . TRBV5-1 TGCGCCAGCAGCTTGCCTAGCGGGCAAGAGACCCAGTACTTC CASSLPSGQETQYF
TRBD1 TRBJ1-5 . TRBV30 TGTGCCTGGACAGGGGGGGGCAATCAGCCCCAGCATTTT CAWTGGGNQPQHF
. TRBJ1-1 . TRBV28 TGTGCCAGCAGTTTCTTGCAGCCACATGAAGCTTTCTTT CASSFLQPHEAFF
. TRBJ1-2 . TRBV5-6 TGTGCCAGCAATGGGGTGAACTATGGCTACACCTTC CASNGVNYGYTF
. TRBJ2-5 . TRBV27 TGTGCCAGCAGTTTCTCATTTTGGACAACTCAAGAGACCCAGTACTTC CASSFSFWTTQETQYF
TRBD1 TRBJ2-7 . TRBV28 TGTGCCAGCAGTGGACTACGGGACAGGGCAATTCACTCCGAGCAGTACTTC CASSGLRDRAIHSEQYF
. TRBJ2-2 . TRBV27 TGTGCCAGCAGTTTTCGGGCCGGGGAGCTGTTTTTT CASSFRAGELFF
TRBD1 TRBJ2-5 . TRBV29-1 TGCAGCGTCGGGACAGGGCTATCGGGGACCCAGTACTTC CSVGTGLSGTQYF
TRBD2 TRBJ2-2 . TRBV4-2 TGTGCCAGCAGCCAAGCTTCCGGGACTACCAATTCAGGGCTGTTTTTT CASSQASGTTNSGLFF
. TRBJ2-7 . TRBV4-1 TGCGCCAGCAGCAGGGGATACGAGCAGTACTTC CASSRGYEQYF
. TRBJ1-5 many TRBV30 TGTGCCTGGAGGGGGGACCAGGGGCCCCAGCATTTT CAWRGDQGPQHF
TRBD1 TRBJ2-7 few TRBV4-2 TGTGCCAGCAGTGGACAGGGCTACGAGCAGTACTTC CASSGQGYEQYF
. TRBJ2-1 . TRBV11-3 TGTGCCAGCAGCTTCGGGACGTATGAGCAGTTCTTC CASSFGTYEQFF
. TRBJ2-3 . TRBV28 TGTGCCAGCAGTTCCTTTTCCGGGAGCACAGATACGCAGTATTTT CASSSFSGSTDTQYF
. TRBJ2-7 few TRBV28 TGTGCCAGCAGTCGGACACCTTCCTACGAGCAGTACTTC CASSRTPSYEQYF
TRBD1 TRBJ2-7 . TRBV11-3 TGTGCCAGCAGCTTAGCAGGACAGGGGGCCTACGAGCAGTACTTC CASSLAGQGAYEQYF
. TRBJ2-7 . TRBV10-3 TGTGCCATCAGTGTGTTAGGATACGAGCAGTACTTC CAISVLGYEQYF